This is a list of T cell receptor beta chains from one sample in a study of PD-L1 blockade in urothelial cancer. Produced via immunoSEQ multiplex PCR; TCRdb's table is partial and in-frame only. There are 80,000 to 100,000 clones in the sample; about four fifths occur only once, and over 7.5% lies in the top ten. The sequencing used PBMCs, collected around atezolizumab (anti-PD-L1) treatment. These TCRs come from a man between 65 and 85 years old with urothelial cancer. Each CDR3 is given with its conserved first and last residue. The order of the fields is D gene, clone size, V gene, J gene, CDR3 protein, CDR3 DNA. A D gene is named only where the DNA matches it firmly. Clone size is not always given. Where it is, it says once, few, many or a class for expanded clones.

>TRBD2|NA|TRBV12-5|TRBJ2-5
CASGGRTSGGLGETQYF
TGTGCTAGTGGTGGGAGGACTAGCGGGGGGCTAGGGGAGACCCAGTACTTC
>TRBD1|NA|TRBV4-2|TRBJ2-7
CASSQGRDRGHEQYF
TGTGCCAGCAGCCAAGGCCGGGACAGGGGCCACGAGCAGTACTTC
>TRBD2|NA|TRBV7-9|TRBJ2-3
CASSPGLAARTDTQYF
TGTGCCAGCAGCCCCGGACTAGCTGCCCGCACAGATACGCAGTATTTT
>TRBD2|NA|TRBV10-3|TRBJ2-3
CAISLTSGGTDTQYF
TGTGCCATCAGCTTAACTAGCGGGGGCACAGATACGCAGTATTTT
>NA|NA|TRBV27|TRBJ1-1
CASSLSSGAGTEAFF
TGTGCCAGCAGTTTATCGAGTGGGGCAGGCACTGAAGCTTTCTTT
>NA|NA|TRBV6-5|TRBJ1-3
CASRLGQLSGNTIYF
TGTGCCAGCAGGCTCGGACAGCTCTCTGGAAACACCATATATTTT
>NA|NA|TRBV5-1|TRBJ2-5
CASSLAHSQETQYF
TGCGCCAGCAGCTTGGCCCACTCACAAGAGACCCAGTACTTC
>TRBD1|NA|TRBV6-5|TRBJ1-2
CASSYSHLLTGVGYTF
TGTGCCAGCAGTTACTCGCATCTACTGACAGGGGTCGGCTACACCTTC
>NA|once|TRBV6-5|TRBJ1-2
CASTSRGRVAYGYTF
TGTGCCAGCACCTCCAGGGGTCGGGTTGCCTATGGCTACACCTTC
>TRBD1|few|TRBV7-8|TRBJ1-2
CASSSLGQGWYGGYTF
TGTGCCAGCAGCTCGCTGGGACAGGGGTGGTATGGGGGCTACACCTTC
>TRBD1|few|TRBV7-2|TRBJ1-2
CASSLLVGTGSGYTF
TGTGCCAGCAGCTTATTAGTTGGGACAGGGAGCGGCTACACCTTC
>TRBD2|once|TRBV29-1|TRBJ2-3
CSVELGLAGTDTQYF
TGCAGCGTTGAACTGGGCCTAGCGGGGACAGATACGCAGTATTTT
>NA|NA|TRBV13|TRBJ1-1
CASSTHTGASEAFF
TGTGCCAGCAGCACTCATACAGGTGCGAGTGAAGCTTTCTTT
>NA|NA|TRBV14|TRBJ2-2
CASSQVVYTGELFF
TGTGCCAGCAGCCAAGTAGTGTACACCGGGGAGCTGTTTTTT
>NA|NA|TRBV5-4|TRBJ1-1
CATNLRGLEQKAFF
TGTGCCACCAACTTAAGGGGACTAGAACAGAAAGCTTTCTTT
>TRBD1|few|TRBV28|TRBJ1-2
CASSSHSDRVGYTF
TGTGCCAGCAGTTCCCACAGCGACAGGGTTGGCTACACCTTC
>NA|NA|TRBV19|TRBJ1-5
CASSDQVNQPQHF
TGTGCCAGTAGCGACCAGGTCAATCAGCCCCAGCATTTT
>TRBD1|NA|TRBV7-9|TRBJ1-5
CASSTGTGLGSNQPQHF
TGTGCCAGCAGCACTGGGACAGGGCTCGGGAGCAATCAGCCCCAGCATTTT
>NA|NA|TRBV7-3|TRBJ2-3
CASSSTGTTDTQYF
TGTGCCAGCAGCTCGACAGGAACCACAGATACGCAGTATTTT
>NA|few|TRBV7-6|TRBJ1-1
CASSSNRLNTEAFF
TGTGCCAGCAGCTCCAACAGGTTGAACACTGAAGCTTTCTTT
>NA|NA|TRBV9|TRBJ1-2
CASSAARGSYGYTF
TGTGCCAGCAGCGCAGCCCGGGGGTCCTATGGCTACACCTTC
>NA|NA|TRBV10-2|TRBJ2-5
CASSDHSQETQYF
TGCGCCAGCAGTGACCACAGTCAAGAGACCCAGTACTTC
>NA|NA|TRBV7-2|TRBJ2-7
CASSQDTSSYEQYF
TGTGCCAGCAGCCAAGACACGTCCTCCTACGAGCAGTACTTC
>TRBD2|NA|TRBV5-6|TRBJ2-5
CASSLAGLAEETQYF
TGTGCCAGCAGCTTGGCCGGGCTAGCGGAAGAGACCCAGTACTTC
>NA|NA|TRBV7-2|TRBJ2-1
CASSPASAGDEQFF
TGTGCCAGCAGCCCCGCCTCGGCAGGCGATGAGCAGTTCTTC
>NA|few|TRBV19|TRBJ1-1
CASSTRDWVEAFF
TGTGCCAGTAGTACTAGGGACTGGGTGGAAGCTTTCTTT
>NA|few|TRBV4-1|TRBJ1-3
CASSQVGKDGGGNTIYF
TGCGCCAGCAGCCAAGTCGGGAAGGATGGTGGCGGAAACACCATATATTTT
>TRBD1|NA|TRBV5-1|TRBJ1-2
CASSPGQGDYGYTF
TGCGCCAGCAGCCCCGGGCAGGGGGACTATGGCTACACCTTC